These 31 T cell receptor beta chains were sequenced from one sample in a study of Graves' ophthalmopathy and Graves' hyperthyroidism. CDR3 regions of TCR beta were amplified from RNA transcripts. First-round RT-PCR with HTBI primers preceded a second-round multiplex PCR. TCRdb fed the multiplex PCR reads into MiXCR, producing one record per CDR3 protein. The table includes 350,000 or so distinct CDR3 sequences, about a sixth detected once. Sequenced material: peripheral blood. These receptors all come from an adult man with Graves' ophthalmopathy.

This clonotype was detected many times. A read error may explain this, as a much larger clone is one base away. The chain carries TRBV20-1 and TRBJ2-4; tentative D call: TRBD1 (5 bases). Germline CDR1 DFQATT, CDR2 SNEGSKA (reference sequence). V was cut by 0 bases and J by 7 bases, with 13 bases left in between. The CDR3 has 14 amino acids. The CDR3 protein is CSARDLGHENIQYF. The CDR3 region has the DNA TGCAGTGCTAGAGATCTGGGGCACGAGAACATTCAGTACTTC.

The rearrangement links TRBV12-3 or TRBV12-4 to TRBJ2-7, with D possibly TRBD1 on 8 matching bases. V was clipped by 5 bases and J by 5 bases, with 28 bases between them. The CDR3 has 18 residues. This CDR3 is CASSTGTGEGGGRHEQYF. CDR3 nucleotide sequence: TGTGCCAGCAGTACCGGGACAGGAGAGGGCGGGGGTCGCCACGAGCAGTACTTC.

In its sample, this clonotype was seen many times. The chain employs TRBV28 and TRBJ1-1; 9 nucleotides line up with TRBD1. The CDR3 sequence is 13 residues long. With 8 bases clipped from V and 10 bases from J, the junction kept 11 bases outside the gene matches. The germline gives CDR1 MDHEN, CDR2 SYDVKM. The CDR3 DNA follows: TGTGCCAGCGGGCTGCCGGGACAGGGTCGAGCTTTCTTT. This translates into CASGLPGQGRAFF. Full variable domain (rest looked up from reference TRBV28 and TRBJ1-1): DVKVTQSSRYLVKRTGEKVFLECVQDMDHENMFWYRQDPGLGLRLIYFSYDVKMKEKGDIPEGYSVSREKKERFSLILESASTNQTSMYLCASGLPGQGRAFFGQGTRLTVV.

This clonotype has at least ten counts. The chain is built from TRBV20-1 and TRBJ1-2; D is unclear. Germline assignment: CDR1 DFQATT and CDR2 SNEGSKA (reference sequence). Trimming shortened V by 0 bases and J by 2 bases, and 10 bases separated the two germline ends. The CDR3 length is 14 residues. CDR3 protein: CSARDRRLNYGYTF. CDR3 bases: TGCAGTGCTAGAGATCGAAGGCTGAACTATGGCTACACCTTC.

The chain uses TRBV27 and TRBJ1-3; maybe TRBD1 (5 bases). The CDR3 runs 16 residues. Germline CDR1 MNHEY, CDR2 SMNVEV (reference sequence). Trimming shortened V by 5 bases and J by 3 bases, and 17 bases separated the two germline ends. CDR3 in amino acids: CASSTIGTVFGNTIYF. The CDR3, as DNA: TGTGCCAGCAGTACCATAGGGACGGTCTTTGGAAACACCATATATTTT.

The rearrangement links TRBV6-5 to TRBJ1-2; 7 bases map to TRBD1. CDR1 MNHEY and CDR2 SVGAGI come from the germline V gene. The V and J ends lost 2 bases and 8 bases, in that order; junction bases with no gene match: 5. The length of the CDR3 is 13 residues. The CDR3 bases are TGTGCCAGCAGTTACGCGACAGGGCAAGGCTACACCTTC. It codes for CASSYATGQGYTF.

This clonotype was seen repeatedly, ten times or more. The chain couples TRBV7-9 to TRBJ1-2; the D gene is possibly TRBD1 (5 bases). This CDR3 region has 14 residues. The V and J ends lost 4 bases and 4 bases respectively, with 13 bases between them. The germline gives CDR1 SEHNR, CDR2 FQNEAQ (reference sequence). The CDR3 region is CASSSGQAIYGYTF. DNA for the CDR3: TGTGCCAGCAGCTCCGGACAAGCGATCTATGGCTACACCTTC.

This clonotype occurred many times. The V gene is TRBV30, the J gene TRBJ2-5; D may be TRBD1 (6 bases). V lost 0 bases, J lost 4 bases, and 15 bases lay in between. The CDR3 runs to 15 residues. CDR1 is GTSNPN, CDR2 SVGIG, per germline (reference sequence). Here the CDR3 reads CAWSVTGNRVETQYF. The CDR3, as DNA: TGTGCCTGGAGTGTAACAGGGAATCGGGTAGAGACCCAGTACTTC.

This clonotype was picked up many times. The rearrangement joins TRBV20-1 to TRBJ2-5; 10 bases map to TRBD2. The ends lost 4 bases at V and 2 bases at J; junction bases unmatched: 1. This CDR3 spans 13 amino acids. Germline CDR1 DFQATT, CDR2 SNEGSKA (reference sequence). CDR3 protein: CSATSGRQETQYF. CDR3 sequence (DNA): TGCAGTGCTACTAGCGGGAGACAAGAGACCCAGTACTTC.

This clonotype has a single count. This rearrangement joins TRBV29-1 to TRBJ2-7, with D perhaps matching TRBD2 (6 bases). The V end was cut by 5 bases, the J end by 0 bases, with 11 bases between. Germline V gives CDR1 SQVTM, CDR2 ANQGSEA. The CDR3 is 13 amino acids. The CDR3 is CSVTGLNSYEQYF. In DNA form, the CDR3 reads TGCAGCGTTACGGGACTCAACTCCTACGAGCAGTACTTC.

In its sample, this clonotype was seen many times. The chain has TRBV7-2 and TRBJ2-5; TRBD1 agrees at 7 bases. CDR3 length: 14 amino acids. Unmatched junction bases numbered 5, after V lost 5 bases and J lost 2 bases. The germline V gene has CDR1 SGHTA and CDR2 FQGNSA. This CDR3 reads CASSTGTVQETQYF. Written as DNA, the CDR3 is TGTGCCAGCAGCACTGGGACAGTTCAAGAGACCCAGTACTTC.

The gene calls are TRBV28 and TRBJ1-2, with D tentatively TRBD1 (6 bases). Germline CDR1 reads MDHEN; CDR2 reads SYDVKM. This CDR3 is built from 15 residues. The V end lost 6 bases, the J end lost 8 bases, and 22 bases lay between the germline ends. CDR3 sequence: CASSSPGGASRGYTF. The CDR3 bases are TGTGCCAGCAGCAGCCCGGGGGGCGCGTCGAGAGGCTACACCTTC.

This clonotype came up once. The chain couples TRBV6-1 to TRBJ1-3; TRBD1 agrees at 8 bases. The CDR3 totals 13 residues. Germline lookup yields CDR1 MNHNS and CDR2 SASEGT. V shed 6 bases and J 4 bases; nucleotides not matched to a gene: 2. The CDR3 reads CASRGQAGNTIYF. CDR3 nucleotides: TGTGCCAGCAGGGGACAGGCCGGAAACACCATATATTTT.

The V call is TRBV11-2, the J call TRBJ1-2; 11 bases are shared with TRBD1. This CDR3 contains 17 residues. Germline V lookup: CDR1 SGHAT, CDR2 FQNNGV. V lost 3 bases and J lost 3; bases outside the gene matches: 9. The CDR3 loop reads CASSFMSGQGAYYGYTF. The CDR3 region has the DNA TGTGCCAGCAGCTTTATGAGCGGACAGGGGGCGTACTATGGCTACACCTTC. Supplemented by reference TRBV11-2 and TRBJ1-2, the full variable domain reads EAGVAQSPRYKIIEKRQSVAFWCNPISGHATLYWYQQILGQGPKLLIQFQNNGVVDDSQLPKDRFSAERLKGVDSTLKIQPAKLEDSAVYLCASSFMSGQGAYYGYTFGSGTRLTVV.

This chain connects TRBV7-2 to TRBJ2-5, with 11 bases that match TRBD2. V dropped 5 bases and J dropped 3; count of bases not matched to a gene: 8. The V gene's germline CDR1 is SGHTA and CDR2 FQGNSA. The CDR3 is made up of 16 amino acids. The CDR3 nucleotides are TGTGCCAGCAGCAGAACCTTTAGCGGGGGGGAAGAGACCCAGTACTTC. Translation: CASSRTFSGGEETQYF.

Of note for this clonotype: One end of the junction is discordant with germline, which a read error may explain. This rearrangement joins TRBV4-2 to TRBJ1-3; D perhaps matches TRBD1 (5 bases). CDR1 and CDR2 from the germline V gene are LGHNA and YNFKEQ. This CDR3 region has 15 residues. The chain's CDR3 is CTSSQGLGVGNTIYF. In DNA form, the CDR3 reads TGTACCAGCAGCCAAGGCCTAGGGGTCGGAAACACCATATATTTT.

This clonotype has ten or more counts. The chain uses TRBV4-2 and TRBJ2-7; D possibly corresponds to TRBD2 (5 bases). Trimming left V 2 bases short and J 2 bases short, with 13 bases between. The CDR3 is 15 residues long. Germline CDR1 and CDR2: LGHNA and YNFKEQ. The CDR3 loop reads CASSQQDSSTYEQYF. The CDR3 nucleotides are TGTGCCAGCAGCCAACAGGACTCCTCTACCTACGAGCAGTACTTC.

This clonotype was counted at least ten times. The rearrangement uses TRBV5-6 and TRBJ2-2; perhaps TRBD2 as D (5 bases). Between the trimmed V and J ends, which lost 0 bases and 3 bases, there was a span of 9 bases. Germline V CDR1 and CDR2: SGHDT, YYEEEE. There are 15 residues in the CDR3. CDR3 in DNA: TGTGCCAGCAGCTTGGTGGACTTCTACACCGGGGAGCTGTTTTTT. As protein: CASSLVDFYTGELFF.

This clonotype was observed at least ten times. The chain links TRBV12-3 or TRBV12-4 to TRBJ1-2; no firm D call. The V end was cut by 3 bases, the J end by 2 bases, with 10 bases between. The CDR3 consists of 14 residues. The CDR3 here is CASSFLILNYGYTF. As DNA, the CDR3 is TGTGCCAGCAGTTTTCTGATCCTGAACTATGGCTACACCTTC.

This clonotype was picked up many times. This chain joins TRBV10-1 and TRBJ2-7; D possibly corresponds to TRBD2 (6 bases). This CDR3 region has 14 residues. CDR1 WNHNN and CDR2 SYGVQD come from the germline V gene (reference sequence). V shed 2 bases and J shed 2 bases, with 10 bases lying between them. CDR3 residues: CASSERRGPYEQYF. The CDR3 DNA is TGCGCCAGCAGTGAGCGGCGGGGCCCCTACGAGCAGTACTTC.

This clonotype was observed many times. The chain uses TRBV18 and TRBJ2-7; a possible D gene is TRBD1 (5 bases). The CDR3 is 14 residues long. Deletions cut 3 bases from V and 2 bases from J, with 11 bases between. CDR1 and CDR2 (germline): KGHSH, LQKENI. The CDR3 sequence is CASSPRQIAYEQYF. The CDR3 region has the DNA TGTGCCAGCTCACCCCGACAGATAGCCTACGAGCAGTACTTC.

This clonotype was counted at least ten times. V is TRBV6-1 and J is TRBJ2-7, with 7 bases matching TRBD1. Germline V gives CDR1 MNHNS, CDR2 SASEGT. This CDR3 has 13 amino acids. J lost 4 bases, V lost 7 bases, and 7 bases had no gene match. The CDR3 here is CASTKGATYEQYF. The CDR3 nucleotides read TGTGCCAGCACAAAGGGGGCTACGTACGAGCAGTACTTC.

This clonotype was seen repeatedly, ten times or more. This chain connects TRBV10-3 to TRBJ1-5; D is ambiguous. Trimming left V 0 bases short and J 4 bases short, with 13 bases between. In germline, CDR1 is ENHRY, CDR2 SYGVKD. This CDR3 contains 16 residues. CDR3 in DNA: TGTGCCATCAGTGAGTCCGGAGGTCAGCCAAATCAGCCCCAGCATTTT. Translated: CAISESGGQPNQPQHF.

This clonotype has a count of ten or more. The genes are TRBV2 and TRBJ2-5; D is ambiguous. The CDR3 is made up of 13 amino acids. The V and J ends lost 10 bases and 5 bases respectively, with 17 bases between them. In germline, CDR1 is SNHLY, CDR2 FYNNEI. The CDR3 reads CATGRVAAETQYF. In DNA, the CDR3 is TGTGCCACCGGCCGGGTTGCTGCGGAGACCCAGTACTTC.

Only a few counts were recorded for this clonotype. CDR3: CAWSRGAGTYEQYF. CDR3 in DNA: TGTGCCTGGAGCCGGGGAGCGGGGACCTACGAGCAGTACTTC. V is TRBV30 and J is TRBJ2-7, with TRBD2 matching over 7 bases. The CDR3 totals 14 residues. Germline CDR1 GTSNPN, CDR2 SVGIG (reference sequence). The J segment lost 2 bases and the V segment lost 3 bases, leaving 7 bases of the junction unmatched.

The chain combines TRBV6-1 with TRBJ2-7; possible D gene TRBD1, 6 bases. In germline, CDR1 is MNHNS, CDR2 SASEGT. V lost 5 bases and J lost 5, with 13 bases in between. The CDR3 length is 13 residues. As DNA, the CDR3 is TGTGCCAGCAGTCAAGGGGCAGGGGACGAGCAGTACTTC. This encodes CASSQGAGDEQYF.

J is TRBJ2-4 and V is TRBV15; D is perhaps TRBD1 or TRBD2 (5 bases each). This CDR3 spans 18 amino acids. Trimming pared 0 bases from V and 4 bases from J, leaving 19 bases between. The germline gives CDR1 LNHNV, CDR2 YYDKDF (reference sequence). CDR3 nucleotides: TGTGCCACCAGCAGAGATTTAACGAACCGGGGCGGGAAAAACATTCAGTACTTC. This gives the protein CATSRDLTNRGGKNIQYF.

The J gene is TRBJ2-4, the V gene TRBV7-2; weak D call: TRBD2 (6 bases). The CDR3 extends over 15 amino acids. The ends were cut back, 2 bases at V and 5 bases at J, with 13 bases in the middle. Germline CDR1 and CDR2: SGHTA and FQGNSA. This CDR3 is CASSLILRGENIQYF. Here the CDR3 DNA reads TGTGCCAGCAGCTTAATCTTGCGGGGCGAAAACATTCAGTACTTC.

Only one count was recorded for this clonotype. V is TRBV12-3 or TRBV12-4 and J is TRBJ1-2; 7 bases map to TRBD1. This CDR3 spans 14 amino acids. Germline trimming cut 3 bases from V and 6 bases from J; bases unmatched to any gene: 7. The CDR3 DNA follows: TGTGCCAGCAGTTTCCGGGACAGTGCGGATGGCTACACCTTC. Residues: CASSFRDSADGYTF.

There are a few counts of this clonotype. One end of the junction fails to match germline, which may point to a read error. J is TRBJ2-2 and V is TRBV7-8, with TRBD2 as a possible D gene (6 bases). The CDR3 is made up of 16 amino acids. Germline lookup yields CDR1 SGHVS and CDR2 FQNEAQ. Here the CDR3 reads CAISLRAGMNTGELFF. DNA for the CDR3: TGTGCCATCAGCTTACGTGCGGGGATGAACACCGGGGAGCTGTTTTTT.

This clonotype was counted ten times or more. The junction differs from germline at one of its ends, possibly a read error. V is TRBV6-5 and J is TRBJ2-7; 8 bases match TRBD2. The germline V gene has CDR1 MNHEY and CDR2 SVGAGI. The CDR3 has 12 residues. For the CDR3, the DNA is TGTGCCAGCAGAGCGGGGGACGGCGGTAGCCTTTTC. As protein: CASRAGDGGSLF.